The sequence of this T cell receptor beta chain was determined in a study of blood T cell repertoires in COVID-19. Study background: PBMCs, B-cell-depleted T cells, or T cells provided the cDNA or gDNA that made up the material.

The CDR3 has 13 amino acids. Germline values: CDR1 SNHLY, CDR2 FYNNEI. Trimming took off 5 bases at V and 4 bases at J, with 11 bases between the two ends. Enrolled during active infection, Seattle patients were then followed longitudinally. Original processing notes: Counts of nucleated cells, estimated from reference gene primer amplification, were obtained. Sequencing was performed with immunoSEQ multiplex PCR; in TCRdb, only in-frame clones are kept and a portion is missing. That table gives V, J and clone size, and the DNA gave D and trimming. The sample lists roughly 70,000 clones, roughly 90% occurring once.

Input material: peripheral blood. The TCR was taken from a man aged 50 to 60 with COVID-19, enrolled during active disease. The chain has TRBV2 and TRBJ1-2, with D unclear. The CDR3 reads CASSPGSAYGYTF. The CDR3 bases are TGTGCCAGCAGTCCAGGATCCGCCTATGGCTACACCTTC. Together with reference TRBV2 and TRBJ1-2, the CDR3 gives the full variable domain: EPEVTQTPSHQVTQMGQEVILRCVPISNHLYFYWYRQILGQKVEFLVSFYNNEISEKSEIFDDQFSVERPDGSNFTLKIRSTKLEDSAMYFCASSPGSAYGYTFGSGTRLTVV.